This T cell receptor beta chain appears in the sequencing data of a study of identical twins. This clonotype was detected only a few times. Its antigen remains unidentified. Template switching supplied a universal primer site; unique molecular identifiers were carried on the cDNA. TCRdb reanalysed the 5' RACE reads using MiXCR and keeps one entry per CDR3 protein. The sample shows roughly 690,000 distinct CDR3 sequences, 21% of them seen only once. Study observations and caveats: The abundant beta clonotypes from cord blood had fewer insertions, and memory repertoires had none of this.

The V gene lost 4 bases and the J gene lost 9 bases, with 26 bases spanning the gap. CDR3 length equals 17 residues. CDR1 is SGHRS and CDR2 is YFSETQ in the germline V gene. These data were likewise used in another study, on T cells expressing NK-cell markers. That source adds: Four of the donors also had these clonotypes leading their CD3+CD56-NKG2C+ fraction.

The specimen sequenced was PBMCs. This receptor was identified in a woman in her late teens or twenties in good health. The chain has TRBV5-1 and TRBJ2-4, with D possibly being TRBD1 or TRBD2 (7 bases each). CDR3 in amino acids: CASSGIDRVNGLGIQYF. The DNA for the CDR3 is TGCGCCAGCAGCGGGATCGACAGGGTGAATGGACTAGGCATTCAGTACTTC.